This TCR beta chain originates from a study of blood T cell repertoires in COVID-19. Study details: The study drew acute and convalescent COVID-19 samples from the United States, Italy and Spain. PBMCs, B-cell-depleted T cells, or T cells were the source of the cDNA or gDNA that made up the material.

The CDR3 spans 14 residues. Germline V CDR1 and CDR2: SGHVS, FNYEAQ. The germline V and J ends were trimmed by 4 bases and 9 bases, with 13 bases remaining between them. How the authors handled the data: Estimates of nucleated cell counts were drawn from the amplification of reference gene primers. Some clones are missing from TCRdb's copy, which holds only in-frame ones; the method was immunoSEQ multiplex PCR. V, J and clone size were drawn from that table, and D and trimming were deduced from the DNA. The sample has 25,000 to 30,000 clones, about 94% seen once; the top ten hold 4% to 5%. The chain recombines TRBV7-6 with TRBJ1-6; perhaps TRBD1 as D (6 bases). This TCR came from a human donor with active COVID-19. The donor label of this sample is uncertain. The specimen sequenced was peripheral blood. The CDR3 nucleotides are TGTGCCAGCAGCTCGGACAGCCTAATTTCACCCCTCCACTTT. Protein sequence: CASSSDSLISPLHF.